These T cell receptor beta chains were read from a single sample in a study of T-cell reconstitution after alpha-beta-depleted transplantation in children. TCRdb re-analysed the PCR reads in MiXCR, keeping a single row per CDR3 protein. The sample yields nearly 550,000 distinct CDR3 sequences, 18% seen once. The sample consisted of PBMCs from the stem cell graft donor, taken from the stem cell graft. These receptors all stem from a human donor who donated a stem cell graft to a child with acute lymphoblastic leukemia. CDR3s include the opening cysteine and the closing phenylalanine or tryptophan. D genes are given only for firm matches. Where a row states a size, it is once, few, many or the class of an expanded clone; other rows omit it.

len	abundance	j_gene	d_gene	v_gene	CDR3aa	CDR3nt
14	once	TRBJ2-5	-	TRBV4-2	CASSQGNQPEELYF	TGTGCCAGCAGCCAAGGTAACCAGCCCGAGGAACTGTACTTC
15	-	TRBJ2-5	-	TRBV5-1	CASSLLAGIQETQYF	TGCGCCAGCAGCTTGTTGGCGGGGATACAAGAGACCCAGTACTTC
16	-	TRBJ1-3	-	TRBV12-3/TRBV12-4	CASSLAGDASGNTIYF	TGTGCCAGCAGTTTAGCGGGGGACGCCTCTGGAAACACCATATATTTT
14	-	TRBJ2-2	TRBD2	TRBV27	CASTPGGPGGELFF	TGTGCCAGCACCCCGGGAGGACCCGGGGGGGAGCTGTTTTTT
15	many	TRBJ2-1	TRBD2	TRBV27	CASSSGLADYNEQFF	TGTGCCAGCAGCTCGGGACTAGCGGATTACAATGAGCAGTTCTTC
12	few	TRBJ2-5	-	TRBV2	CASRDLEETQYF	TGTGCCAGCAGGGACTTGGAAGAGACCCAGTACTTC
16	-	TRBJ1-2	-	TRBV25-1	CASSERTPPGGRGYTF	TGTGCCAGCAGTGAAAGGACCCCTCCGGGTGGTAGAGGCTACACCTTC
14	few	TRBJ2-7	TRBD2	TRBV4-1	CASSWGEGPYEQYF	TGCGCCAGCAGCTGGGGGGAGGGCCCCTACGAGCAGTACTTC
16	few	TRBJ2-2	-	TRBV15	CATSRDFIGGTGELFF	TGTGCCACCAGCAGAGATTTTATTGGGGGCACCGGGGAGCTGTTTTTT
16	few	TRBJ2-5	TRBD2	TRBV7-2	CASSPDETSVQETQYF	TGTGCCAGCAGCCCCGATGAGACTAGCGTACAAGAGACCCAGTACTTC
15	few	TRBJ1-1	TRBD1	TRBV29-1	CSSDPGQRMNTEAFF	TGCAGCTCCGATCCGGGACAGCGCATGAACACTGAAGCTTTCTTT
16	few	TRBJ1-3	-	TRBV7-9	CASRGTGTLSGNTIYF	TGTGCCAGCAGAGGAACCGGGACACTTTCTGGAAACACCATATATTTT
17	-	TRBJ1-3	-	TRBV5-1	CASSLGWDLVSGNTIYF	TGCGCCAGCAGCTTGGGATGGGACCTGGTTTCTGGAAACACCATATATTTT
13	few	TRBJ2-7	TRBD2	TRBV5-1	CASRAPGGSEQYF	TGCGCCAGCAGGGCCCCGGGAGGGTCCGAGCAGTACTTC
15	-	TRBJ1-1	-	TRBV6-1	CASSEDPTYGVEAFF	TGTGCCAGCAGTGAAGACCCCACATACGGCGTTGAAGCTTTCTTT
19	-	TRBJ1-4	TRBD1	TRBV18	CASSISTGGGNQPSEKLFF	TGTGCCAGCTCAATATCTACAGGGGGCGGGAATCAACCGTCAGAAAAACTGTTTTTT
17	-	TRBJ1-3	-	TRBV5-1	CASSSHLTAPSGNTIYF	TGCGCCAGCAGCTCCCACCTGACAGCACCCTCTGGAAACACCATATATTTT
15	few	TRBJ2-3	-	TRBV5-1	CASSPGTHPADTQYF	TGCGCCAGCAGCCCCGGGACGCATCCGGCAGATACGCAGTATTTT
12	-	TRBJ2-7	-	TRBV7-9	CASRSSTVEQYF	TGTGCCAGCAGAAGCTCTACAGTAGAGCAGTACTTC
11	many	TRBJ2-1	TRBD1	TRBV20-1	CSTTGGGEQFF	TGCAGCACAACAGGGGGAGGAGAGCAGTTCTTC
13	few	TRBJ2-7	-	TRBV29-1	CSASFPSSYEQYF	TGCAGCGCTAGTTTCCCGAGCTCCTACGAGCAGTACTTC
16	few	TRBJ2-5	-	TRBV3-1	CASSQVTDLIGETQYF	TGTGCCAGCAGCCAAGTCACAGATTTAATAGGAGAGACCCAGTACTTC
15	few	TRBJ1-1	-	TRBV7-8	CASSILGGSLAEAFF	TGTGCCAGCAGCATCCTTGGGGGTTCATTGGCTGAAGCTTTCTTT
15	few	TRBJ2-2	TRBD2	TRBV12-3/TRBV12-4	CASTPSGSHTGELFF	TGTGCCAGCACTCCAAGCGGGAGTCACACCGGGGAGCTGTTTTTT
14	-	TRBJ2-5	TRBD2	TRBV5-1	CASSLELAGETQYF	TGTGCCAGCAGCTTAGAACTAGCGGGGGAGACCCAGTACTTC
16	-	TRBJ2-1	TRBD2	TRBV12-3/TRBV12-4	CASSFMRLAARDGQFF	TGTGCCAGCAGTTTTATGAGACTAGCGGCTAGGGATGGGCAGTTCTTC
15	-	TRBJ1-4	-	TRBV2	CASSERETTNEKLFF	TGTGCCAGCAGTGAAAGGGAAACAACTAATGAAAAACTGTTTTTT
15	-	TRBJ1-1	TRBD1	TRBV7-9	CASSLVRTGRTEAFF	TGTGCCAGCAGCTTAGTCCGGACAGGGAGAACTGAAGCTTTCTTT
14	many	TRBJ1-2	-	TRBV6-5	CASSYSLTDPLYTF	TGTGCCAGCAGTTACTCGTTAACGGACCCTCTTTACACCTTC
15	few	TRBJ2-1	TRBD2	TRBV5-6	CASSVPGLLGNEQFF	TGTGCCAGCAGTGTCCCGGGACTACTAGGGAATGAGCAGTTCTTC
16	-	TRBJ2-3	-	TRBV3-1	CASSQDETGVADTQYF	TGTGCCAGCAGCCAAGATGAAACGGGAGTAGCAGATACGCAGTATTTT
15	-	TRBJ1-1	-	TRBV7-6	CASSLAWAKYTEAFF	TGTGCCAGCAGCTTAGCGTGGGCCAAGTACACTGAAGCTTTCTTT